This T cell receptor beta chain was retrieved from a study of regulatory T cells in long-lasting Graves disease. Across the study: Newly diagnosed Graves' patients had taken antithyroid drugs under 3 months.

iRepertoire HTBI primers and Arm-PCR of CDR3 regions built TCR beta libraries. TCRdb passed the multiplex PCR reads through MiXCR, listing each CDR3 protein once. The sample shows 400,000 to 500,000 distinct CDR3 sequences, around 15% of them seen only once. The CDR3 sequence is 17 residues long. CDR1 MDHEN and CDR2 SYDVKM come from the germline V gene. The V gene end was trimmed by 5 bases and the J gene end by 5 bases; junction bases not matched to a gene: 11. Documented time point: newly diagnosed GD, antithyroid drugs for less than 3 months. The authors made the TCR library using RNA they extracted from PBMCs. Study-level findings and limits: The study found lower TCR diversity in persistent Graves' patients than in newly diagnosed ones. There were preferences for TRBV28, TRBJ1-2 and TRBJ2-5 in persistent disease.

Ten or more counts support this clonotype. No antigen is known for it. Another study also made use of these data, one on T cells in Graves' hyperthyroidism and ophthalmopathy. That work contributes: An initial round of RT-PCR targeting the TCR CDR3 relied on the HTBI primer set.

The rearrangement joins TRBV28 to TRBJ2-5; 13 bases are a match to TRBD2. This sample comprised peripheral blood mononuclear cells (PBMCs), obtained at new diagnosis, from a patient treated with antithyroid drugs. This clonotype originated in a woman in her forties or fifties with Graves disease. CDR3 in DNA: TGTGCCAGCAGTCCCACTAGCGGGAGGGCCGGTGGGGAGACCCAGTACTTC. It codes for CASSPTSGRAGGETQYF.